A single sample is the source of the 2 T cell receptor beta chains below, sequenced in a study of graft-versus-host responses after intestinal transplantation. These receptors have no identified antigens. Measured with immunoSEQ multiplex PCR; TCRdb has only the in-frame clones, and not every one. This table has 100,000 or so clones, 90% to 95% appearing once. Sample: unstimulated CD4+ T cells sorted from spleen or lymph node cells, taken before intestinal transplant. These receptors originate from a human donor who received an intestinal transplant.

The chain joins TRBV6-1 to TRBJ1-2; D ambiguous. V lost 6 bases and J 0 bases, leaving 14 bases between the germline ends. The germline CDR1 and CDR2 sequences are MNHNS and SASEGT. The CDR3 runs 15 residues. The CDR3, as DNA: TGTGCCAGCAGCAAATCGGAGGGCCCTAACTATGGCTACACCTTC. This sequence encodes CASSKSEGPNYGYTF.

V and J are TRBV7-8 and TRBJ2-7; the match to TRBD1 covers 10 bases. This CDR3 is 15 amino acids long. V shed 3 bases and J 5 bases; nucleotides not matched to a gene: 7. CDR1 SGHVS and CDR2 FQNEAQ come from the germline V gene. In DNA, the CDR3 is TGTGCCAGCAGCTTTTACCGGGACAGGGGCGACGAGCAGTACTTC. Amino acid sequence: CASSFYRDRGDEQYF.